This passage covers 20 T cell receptor beta chains from one sample sequenced in a study of blood T cell repertoires in COVID-19. Profiled with immunoSEQ multiplex PCR; TCRdb holds only in-frame clones, not every one. This table has about 220,000 clones, over 80% appearing once. Sequencing was carried out using PBMCs or T cells enriched from blood (not recorded which). The origin of the receptors is a middle-aged woman who had recovered from COVID-19.

Remarks on this clone: One end of the junction is discordant with germline, which a read error may explain. The chain carries TRBV5-1 and TRBJ2-1; 9 nucleotides line up with TRBD1. This CDR3 has 15 residues. Germline assignment: CDR1 SGHRS and CDR2 YFSETQ. As DNA, the CDR3 is TGCGCCAGCAGCCCAGGACAGGGGTCCTACATTGAGCAGTTCTTC. Amino acids: CASSPGQGSYIEQFF.

The J gene is TRBJ1-2, the V gene TRBV12-3 or TRBV12-4; D is perhaps TRBD1 (6 bases). The CDR3 totals 13 residues. V lost 6 bases and J 7 bases, leaving 15 bases between the germline ends. The CDR3 bases are TGTGCCAGCAGACGCTTGACAGGTAGTGGCTACACCTTC. It translates to CASRRLTGSGYTF.

This chain links TRBV6-5 with TRBJ2-2, with a possible D match to TRBD2 (6 bases). Trimming pared 7 bases from V and 4 bases from J, leaving 13 bases between. Germline V lookup: CDR1 MNHEY, CDR2 SVGAGI. This CDR3 has 14 amino acids. The CDR3 spells CASTSGSGTGELFF. CDR3 coding DNA: TGTGCCAGCACAAGCGGGTCGGGCACCGGGGAGCTGTTTTTT.

The chain has TRBV5-5 and TRBJ1-1, with D unresolved. The CDR3 loop spans 14 amino acids. V was trimmed by 5 bases and J by 1 base, leaving 12 bases between them. Germline V lookup: CDR1 SGHKS, CDR2 YYEKEE (reference sequence). Here the CDR3 reads CASRWREGNTEAFF. The CDR3 DNA reads as TGTGCCAGCAGGTGGAGGGAAGGGAACACTGAAGCTTTCTTT.

The chain links TRBV18 to TRBJ1-2; maybe TRBD1 (5 bases). CDR1 and CDR2 from the germline V gene are KGHSH and LQKENI. V dropped 2 bases and J dropped 2 bases, with 9 bases sitting between them. The CDR3 runs 14 residues. As DNA, the CDR3 is TGTGCCAGCTCACCAGCCAGGGTAAACTATGGCTACACCTTC. It encodes CASSPARVNYGYTF.

The V and J genes are TRBV25-1 and TRBJ1-6, with TRBD1 matching over 10 bases. The germline CDR1 and CDR2 sequences are MGHDK and SYGVNS. This CDR3 has 17 residues. V trimming: 6 bases; J trimming: 7 bases; junction bases outside the gene matches: 12. The CDR3 DNA sequence: TGTGCCAGCAGACCCAGTGGGACAGGGGATTCGAATTCACCCCTCCACTTT. Protein: CASRPSGTGDSNSPLHF. Full variable domain (outside the CDR3, taken from reference TRBV25-1 and TRBJ1-6): EADIYQTPRYLVIGTGKKITLECSQTMGHDKMYWYQQDPGMELHLIHYSYGVNSTEKGDLSSESTVSRIRTEHFPLTLESARPSHTSQYLCASRPSGTGDSNSPLHFGNGTRLTVT.

The chain links TRBV4-1 to TRBJ1-5, with 8 bases matching TRBD1. The CDR3 is made up of 15 amino acids. Per germline, CDR1 MGHRA and CDR2 YSYEKL. V shed 4 bases, J shed 2 bases, and the junction held 4 bases outside the gene matches. DNA for the CDR3: TGCGCCAGCAGCCCCGGACAGGGAGGCAATCAGCCCCAGCATTTT. Protein: CASSPGQGGNQPQHF.

The rearrangement links TRBV24-1 to TRBJ2-1, with 14 bases fitting TRBD2. V was clipped by 4 bases and J by 10 bases; unmatched bases: 5. This CDR3 region has 15 residues. Germline CDR1 reads KGHDR; CDR2 reads SFDVKD. The CDR3 sequence: CATSDPGLAGDEQFF. CDR3 nucleotides: TGTGCCACCAGTGACCCGGGACTAGCGGGAGACGAGCAGTTCTTC.

The rearrangement uses TRBV2 and TRBJ2-5; 9 bases match TRBD1. Germline CDR1 reads SNHLY; CDR2 reads FYNNEI. V was pared by 7 bases and J by 4 bases, with 4 bases of the junction left unmatched. The CDR3 is 13 residues long. Here the CDR3 reads CASILDRGETQYF. In nucleotides, the CDR3 is TGTGCCAGCATTCTGGACAGGGGAGAGACCCAGTACTTC.

The chain couples TRBV7-2 to TRBJ2-3; 9 bases align to TRBD2. Germline-derived CDR1 and CDR2 are SGHTA and FQGNSA. The junction had 6 bases not matched to a gene; V was cut back by 5 bases and J by 0 bases. The CDR3 loop spans 16 amino acids. CDR3 residues: CASSPLAGLSTDTQYF. In nucleotides, the CDR3 is TGTGCCAGCAGCCCCCTAGCGGGACTGAGCACAGATACGCAGTATTTT. Full variable domain (rest looked up from reference TRBV7-2 and TRBJ2-3): GAGVSQSPSNKVTEKGKDVELRCDPISGHTALYWYRQSLGQGLEFLIYFQGNSAPDKSGLPSDRFSAERTGGSVSTLTIQRTQQEDSAVYLCASSPLAGLSTDTQYFGPGTRLTVL.

This clone was seen repeatedly, ten times or more. CDR3 DNA sequence: TGCGCCAGCAGCGCGGGACTCAGGGGGAACTATGGCTACACCTTC. Translated: CASSAGLRGNYGYTF. This sequence joins TRBV4-1 and TRBJ1-2; the match to TRBD1 covers 7 bases. Germline-derived CDR1 and CDR2 are MGHRA and YSYEKL. CDR3 length: 15 amino acids. V was pared by 5 bases and J by 2 bases, with 8 bases of the junction left unmatched.

The rearrangement joins TRBV11-2 to TRBJ2-5; 12 bases align to TRBD2. There are 16 residues in the CDR3. With V trimmed by 5 bases and J by 4 bases, 8 bases remained unmatched. Germline V gene lookup returns CDR1 SGHAT and CDR2 FQNNGV. CDR3 DNA sequence: TGTGCCAGCAGCCCATCTAGCGGGAGGGCGGGAGAGACCCAGTACTTC. This codes for CASSPSSGRAGETQYF.

This rearrangement joins TRBV2 to TRBJ1-1, with no clear D. Between the trimmed V and J ends, which lost 1 base and 0 bases, there was a span of 18 bases. This CDR3 has 18 amino acids. Germline V gene sequence: CDR1 SNHLY, CDR2 FYNNEI. This CDR3 reads CASSEDPYPGYLNTEAFF. The CDR3 DNA follows: TGTGCCAGCAGTGAAGATCCCTATCCGGGGTACCTGAACACTGAAGCTTTCTTT.

The V gene is TRBV5-6, the J gene TRBJ1-2; 7 bases are a match to TRBD1. V was pared by 4 bases and J by 5 bases, with 5 bases of the junction left unmatched. The CDR3 is made up of 13 amino acids. CDR1 and CDR2 (germline): SGHDT, YYEEEE. The CDR3 is CASSETGRYGYTF. In nucleotides, the CDR3 is TGTGCCAGCAGCGAGACAGGGCGGTATGGCTACACCTTC.

The chain employs TRBV6-1 and TRBJ2-3, with TRBD1 identical over 8 bases. Germline V CDR1 and CDR2: MNHNS, SASEGT. There are 16 residues in the CDR3. Germline trimming cut 5 bases from V and 8 bases from J; bases unmatched to any gene: 15. The chain's CDR3 is CASSKVGRGQMGTQYF. In nucleotides, the CDR3 is TGTGCCAGCAGTAAAGTCGGCAGGGGGCAAATGGGTACGCAGTATTTT.

This chain joins TRBV4-3 and TRBJ2-2; 7 bases line up with TRBD2. Per germline, CDR1 LGHNA and CDR2 YSLEER. The CDR3 totals 16 residues. J gave up 5 bases and V 0 bases, and 6 bases lay outside the gene matches. CDR3 region: CASSQEAGPNTGELFF. CDR3 in DNA: TGCGCCAGCAGCCAAGAAGCGGGACCTAATACCGGGGAGCTGTTTTTT.

The chain links TRBV11-2 to TRBJ2-3; no clear D gene. The length of the CDR3 is 14 residues. Per germline, CDR1 SGHAT and CDR2 FQNNGV. V shed 1 base and J shed 2 bases, with 7 bases lying between them. The CDR3 bases are TGTGCCAGCAGCTTAGGAACAACCACAGATACGCAGTATTTT. Translated, it gives CASSLGTTTDTQYF.

The V and J genes are TRBV27 and TRBJ2-1; TRBD1 agrees at 10 bases. Trimming cost V 5 bases and J 7 bases; bases outside gene matches: 8. This CDR3 has 15 residues. CDR1 and CDR2 from the germline V gene are MNHEY and SMNVEV (reference sequence). The CDR3, as DNA: TGTGCCAGCAGTAAGGGACAGGGGTTTAGTAATGAGCAGTTCTTC. Its protein product is CASSKGQGFSNEQFF.

The CDR3 nucleotides are TGTGCCAGTAGTACTTTTGGGACTAGCGGAACAGATACGCAGTATTTT. It translates to CASSTFGTSGTDTQYF. J is TRBJ2-3 and V is TRBV19, with TRBD2 identical over 11 bases. CDR1 and CDR2 (germline): LNHDA, SQIVND (reference sequence). The length of the CDR3 is 16 residues. V gave up 4 bases and J gave up 3 bases; unmatched junction bases: 6.

This clone was seen just once. The chain recombines TRBV24-1 with TRBJ2-2, with 9 bases fitting TRBD1. Germline CDR1 KGHDR, CDR2 SFDVKD. Trimming took 2 bases from V and 2 from J; bases not matched to a gene: 11. The CDR3 is 19 residues long. The CDR3 loop is CATSDWGGHRGPNTGELFF. Here the CDR3 DNA reads TGTGCCACCAGTGATTGGGGGGGACACAGGGGGCCAAACACCGGGGAGCTGTTTTTT.